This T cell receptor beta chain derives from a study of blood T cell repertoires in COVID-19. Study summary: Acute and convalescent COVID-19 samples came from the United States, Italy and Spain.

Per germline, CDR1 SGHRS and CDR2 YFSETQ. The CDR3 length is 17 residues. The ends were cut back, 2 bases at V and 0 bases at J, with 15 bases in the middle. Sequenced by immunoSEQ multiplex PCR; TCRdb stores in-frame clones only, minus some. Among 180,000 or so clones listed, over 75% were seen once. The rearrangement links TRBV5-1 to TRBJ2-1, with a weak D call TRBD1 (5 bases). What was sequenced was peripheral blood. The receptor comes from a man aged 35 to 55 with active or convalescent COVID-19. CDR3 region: CASSLSPGTGSYNEQFF. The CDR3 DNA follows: TGCGCCAGCAGCTTAAGCCCCGGTACAGGCTCCTACAATGAGCAGTTCTTC.